This T cell receptor beta chain was identified in a study of CD8+ T cells in alopecia areata (dated by TCRdb to about 2018). Turning to the overall study: The treated patients, all with moderate-to-severe alopecia areata, were enrolled in an open-label pilot trial of oral tofacitinib given at 5 to 10 mg twice daily. Tofacitinib was given for 6 to 18 months, followed by 6 months of follow-up off drug to assess delayed response and recurrence. To study T cell clonal expansion in alopecia areata, the researchers applied high-throughput TCRbeta sequencing to both the C3H/HeJ mouse model and human patients. Human TCRbeta sequencing covered scalp tissue and sorted CD4+ and CD8+ peripheral blood T cells from patchy and totalis/universalis alopecia areata patients and healthy controls. Patients on tofacitinib were biopsied at baseline and after 4 and 24 weeks of treatment, and several of the patients also had a later scalp biopsy. Scalp clonality was compared across normal scalp (n=4), patchy alopecia areata scalp (n=8), and alopecia totalis/universalis scalp (n=8). The RNA source kit depended on sample type: the PAXgene miRNA kit for fixed scalp, the miRNeasy kit for PBMCs, and the RNeasy kit for mouse skin. TCRbeta CDR3 regions were amplified by immunoSEQ multiplex PCR with 35 Vbeta forward and 13 Jbeta reverse primers.

As regards this clone: Which antigen it targets is not known. It has no much larger one-base neighbor in the sample; base qualities were not kept.

Taken with the paper, the label for time point translates to: baseline before oral tofacitinib. Lesional scalp punch biopsies and peripheral blood were collected from alopecia areata patients. PBMCs were separated by density centrifugation and stained for CD3, CD4 and CD8, after which CD4+ and CD8+ T cells were sorted on a FACSAria. The library was obtained by the immunoSEQ multiplex PCR assay. RNA was extracted from all samples and reverse transcribed into cDNA, which served as template for TCR sequencing. SuperScript III was used to make first-strand cDNA, primed with a 2:1 mix of oligo-dT and random hexamers. A synthetic immune receptor repertoire was used to gauge amplification bias, and whatever bias remained was removed computationally. The authors' pipeline ran thus. Raw reads were preprocessed for error removal, and CDR3 was defined according to IMGT conventions as running from the conserved cysteine to phenylalanine. Clonality was calculated as 1 minus Shannon entropy normalized by log2 of the number of productive unique TCRs. CD4 or CD8 identity of scalp clones was inferred by cross-referencing scalp TCRbeta sequences with sorted blood CD4 and CD8 repertoires. Here the immuneACCESS table is served through TCRdb, limited to in-frame sequences with V and J called. Missing clones are a known gap in these copies; in checked studies unresolved V genes cover under half, and the rest lacks a known reason. V and J calls and clone size come straight from that table; D and trimming were deduced from the DNA. Present in this sample are 61,000 or so clones, 96% of which were seen just once. Roughly 25% of the sample goes to the ten largest clones.

What the research found in general, with its limitations: Higher clonality and more expanded CD8+ clones were observed in lesional scalp than in normal scalp, particularly in alopecia totalis/universalis, a finding suggestive of antigenic drive. Resident alphabeta T cells in normal human skin are also sequenced, complicating scalp TCR repertoire analysis, unlike mouse skin dominated by gammadelta T cells. Shared TCR sequences between patients were less evident than in mice, which may be partly attributable to HLA diversity in the patient population.

This clonotype originated in a human donor with alopecia areata. The source was CD8+ T cells sorted from blood, collected at week 0.

The CDR3 region: CASSQFHRDRGEDQPQHF. The DNA sequence is given as TGCGCCAGCAGTCAATTCCACCGGGACAGGGGTGAGGATCAGCCCCAGCATTTT. The sequence joins TRBV23-1 to TRBJ1-5; the junction holds 10 bases that match TRBD1. TRBV23-1 is known as an ORF, though its function is uncertain. Measured from the cysteine to the phenylalanine, the CDR3 is 18 residues long. Only the CDR3 part of the read is kept: 54 bases, read in frame from the first base. The germline V end is reduced by 1 base and the J end by 5 bases; junction bases left unmatched: 11.